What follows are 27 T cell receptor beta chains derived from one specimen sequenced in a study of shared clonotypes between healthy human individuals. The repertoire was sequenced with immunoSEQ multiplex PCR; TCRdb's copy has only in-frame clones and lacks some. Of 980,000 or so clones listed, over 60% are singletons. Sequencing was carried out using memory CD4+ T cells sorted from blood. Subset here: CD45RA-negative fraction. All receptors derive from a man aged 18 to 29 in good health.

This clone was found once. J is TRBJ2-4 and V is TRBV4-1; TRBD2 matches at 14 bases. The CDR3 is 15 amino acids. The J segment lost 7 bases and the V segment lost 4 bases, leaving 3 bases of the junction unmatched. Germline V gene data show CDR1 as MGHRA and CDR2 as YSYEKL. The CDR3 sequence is CASSRGLAGVNIQYF. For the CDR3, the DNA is TGCGCCAGCAGCCGGGGACTAGCGGGAGTGAACATTCAGTACTTC.

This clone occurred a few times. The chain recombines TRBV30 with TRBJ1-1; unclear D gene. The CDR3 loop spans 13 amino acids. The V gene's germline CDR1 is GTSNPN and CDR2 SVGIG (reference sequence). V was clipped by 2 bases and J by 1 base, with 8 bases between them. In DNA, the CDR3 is TGTGCCTGGAGTAGATGGGAGAACACTGAAGCTTTCTTT. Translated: CAWSRWENTEAFF.

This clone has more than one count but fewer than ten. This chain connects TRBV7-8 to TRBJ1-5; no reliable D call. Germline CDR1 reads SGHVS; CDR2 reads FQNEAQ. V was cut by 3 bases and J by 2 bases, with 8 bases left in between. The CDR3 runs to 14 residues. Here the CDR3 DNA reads TGTGCCAGCAGCTTTGGGCAGGGCAATCAGCCCCAGCATTTT. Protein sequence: CASSFGQGNQPQHF.

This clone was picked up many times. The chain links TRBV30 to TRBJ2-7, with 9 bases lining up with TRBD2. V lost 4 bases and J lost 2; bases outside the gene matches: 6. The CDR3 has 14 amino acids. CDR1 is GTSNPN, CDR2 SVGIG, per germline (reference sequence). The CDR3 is CAWTLAGGTYEQYF. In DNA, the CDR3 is TGTGCCTGGACACTAGCGGGCGGGACCTACGAGCAGTACTTC.

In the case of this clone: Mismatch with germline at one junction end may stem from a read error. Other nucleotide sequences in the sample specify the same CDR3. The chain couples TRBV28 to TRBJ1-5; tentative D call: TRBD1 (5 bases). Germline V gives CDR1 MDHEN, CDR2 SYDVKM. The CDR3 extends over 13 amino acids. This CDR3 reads CASSPDSNQPQHF. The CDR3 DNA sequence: TGTGCCAGCTCTCCCGACAGCAATCAGCCTCAGCATTTT.

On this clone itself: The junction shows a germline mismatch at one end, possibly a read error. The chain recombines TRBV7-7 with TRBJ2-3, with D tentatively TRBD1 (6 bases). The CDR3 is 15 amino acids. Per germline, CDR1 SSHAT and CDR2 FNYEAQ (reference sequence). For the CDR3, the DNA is TGTGCTAGCAGCTTGGGAGTAAAGGGGGAGGATACGCAGTATTTT. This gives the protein CASSLGVKGEDTQYF.

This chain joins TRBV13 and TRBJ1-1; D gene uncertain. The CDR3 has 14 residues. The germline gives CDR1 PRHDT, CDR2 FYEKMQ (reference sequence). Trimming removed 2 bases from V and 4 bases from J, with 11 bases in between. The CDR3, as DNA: TGTGCCAGCAGCTTACGGACCGAAGGCACTGAAGCTTTCTTT. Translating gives CASSLRTEGTEAFF.

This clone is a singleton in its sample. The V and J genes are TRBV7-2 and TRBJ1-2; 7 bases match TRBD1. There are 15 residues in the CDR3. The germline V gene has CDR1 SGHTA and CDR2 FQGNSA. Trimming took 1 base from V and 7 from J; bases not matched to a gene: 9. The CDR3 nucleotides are TGTGCCAGCAGCTTAGGGGAGGGGGCGCAAGGTGGCTACACCTTC. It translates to CASSLGEGAQGGYTF.

The CDR3: CASSKDWATDTQYF. DNA of the CDR3: TGTGCCAGCAGCAAGGACTGGGCAACAGATACGCAGTATTTT. The chain joins TRBV7-2 to TRBJ2-3; D possibly corresponds to TRBD2 (5 bases). Trimming took off 5 bases at V and 3 bases at J, with 12 bases between the two ends. The CDR3 sequence is 14 residues long. Germline CDR1 SGHTA, CDR2 FQGNSA.

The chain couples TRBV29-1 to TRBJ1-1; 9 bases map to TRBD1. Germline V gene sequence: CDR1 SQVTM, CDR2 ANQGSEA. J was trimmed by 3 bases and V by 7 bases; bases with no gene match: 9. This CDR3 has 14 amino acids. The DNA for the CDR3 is TGCAGCGCCCAAGACAGGGGGGGAGACACTGAAGCTTTCTTT. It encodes CSAQDRGGDTEAFF.

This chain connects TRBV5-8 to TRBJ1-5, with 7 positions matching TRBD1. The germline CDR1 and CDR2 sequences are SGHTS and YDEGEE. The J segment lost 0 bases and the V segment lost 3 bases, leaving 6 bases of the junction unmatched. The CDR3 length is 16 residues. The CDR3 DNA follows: TGTGCCAGCAGCTGGGGGGACAGTTATAGCAATCAGCCCCAGCATTTT. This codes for CASSWGDSYSNQPQHF.

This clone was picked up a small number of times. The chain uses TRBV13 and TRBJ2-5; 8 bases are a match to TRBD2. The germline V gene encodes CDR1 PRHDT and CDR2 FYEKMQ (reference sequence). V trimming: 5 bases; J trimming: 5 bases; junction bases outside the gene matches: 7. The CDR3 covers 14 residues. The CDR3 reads CASSLRGGWETQYF. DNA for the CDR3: TGTGCCAGCAGCCTCCGGGGGGGTTGGGAGACCCAGTACTTC. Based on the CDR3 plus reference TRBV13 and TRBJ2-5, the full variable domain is AAGVIQSPRHLIKEKRETATLKCYPIPRHDTVYWYQQGPGQDPQFLISFYEKMQSDKGSIPDRFSAQQFSDYHSELNMSSLELGDSALYFCASSLRGGWETQYFGPGTRLLVL.

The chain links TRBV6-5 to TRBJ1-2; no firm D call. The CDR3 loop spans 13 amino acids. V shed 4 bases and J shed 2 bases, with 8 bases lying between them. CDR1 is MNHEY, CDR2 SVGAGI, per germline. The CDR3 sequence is CASSFTENYGYTF. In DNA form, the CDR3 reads TGTGCCAGCAGTTTCACAGAGAACTATGGCTACACCTTC.

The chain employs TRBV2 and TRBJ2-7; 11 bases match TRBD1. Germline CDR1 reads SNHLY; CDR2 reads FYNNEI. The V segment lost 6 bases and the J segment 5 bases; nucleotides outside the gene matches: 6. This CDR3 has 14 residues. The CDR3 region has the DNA TGTGCCAGCAGAGGGGGACAGGGGGACAACGAGCAGTACTTC. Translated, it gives CASRGGQGDNEQYF. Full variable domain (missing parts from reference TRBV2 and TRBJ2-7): EPEVTQTPSHQVTQMGQEVILRCVPISNHLYFYWYRQILGQKVEFLVSFYNNEISEKSEIFDDQFSVERPDGSNFTLKIRSTKLEDSAMYFCASRGGQGDNEQYFGPGTRLTVT.

This chain's CDR3 is CASSLTGGQNIQYF. The CDR3 DNA is TGTGCCAGCAGTTTGACAGGGGGTCAAAACATTCAGTACTTC. The V and J genes are TRBV6-5 and TRBJ2-4; TRBD1 matches at 9 bases. This CDR3 region has 14 residues. The germline CDR1 and CDR2 sequences are MNHEY and SVGAGI. The ends lost 4 bases at V and 5 bases at J; junction bases unmatched: 3.

CDR3 sequence: CASSFGTASQPQHF. The DNA for the CDR3 is TGTGCCAGCAGTTTTGGGACAGCTAGTCAGCCCCAGCATTTT. This chain uses TRBV28 with TRBJ1-5; 7 positions agree with TRBD1. CDR1 is MDHEN and CDR2 is SYDVKM in the germline V gene. The V gene end was trimmed by 3 bases and the J gene end by 6 bases; junction bases not matched to a gene: 5. This CDR3 comprises 14 residues.

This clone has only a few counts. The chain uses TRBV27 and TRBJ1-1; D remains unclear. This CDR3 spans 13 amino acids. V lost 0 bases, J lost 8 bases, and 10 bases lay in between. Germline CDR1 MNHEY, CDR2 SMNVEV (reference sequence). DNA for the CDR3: TGTGCCAGCAGTTTATCGACGGGATTCGAAGCTTTCTTT. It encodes CASSLSTGFEAFF.

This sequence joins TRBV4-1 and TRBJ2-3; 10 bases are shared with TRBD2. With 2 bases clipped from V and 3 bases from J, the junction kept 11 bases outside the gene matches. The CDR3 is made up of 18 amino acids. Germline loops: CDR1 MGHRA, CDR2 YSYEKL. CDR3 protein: CASSQYIAQRGGTDTQYF. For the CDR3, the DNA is TGCGCCAGCAGCCAATATATAGCACAGCGGGGGGGAACAGATACGCAGTATTTT.

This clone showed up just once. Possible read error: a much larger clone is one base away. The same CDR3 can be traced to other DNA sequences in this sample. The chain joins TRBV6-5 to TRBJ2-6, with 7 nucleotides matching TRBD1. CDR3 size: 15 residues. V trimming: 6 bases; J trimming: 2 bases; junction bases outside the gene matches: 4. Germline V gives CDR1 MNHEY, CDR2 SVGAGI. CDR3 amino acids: CASSPDRAGANVLTF. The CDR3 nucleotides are TGTGCCAGCAGCCCCGACAGGGCTGGGGCCAACGTCCTGACTTTC.

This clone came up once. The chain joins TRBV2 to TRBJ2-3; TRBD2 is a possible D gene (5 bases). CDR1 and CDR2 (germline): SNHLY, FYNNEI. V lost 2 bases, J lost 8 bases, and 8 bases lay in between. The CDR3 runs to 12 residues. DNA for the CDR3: TGTGCCAGCAGTGAAACTAGGGCTACGCAGTATTTT. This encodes CASSETRATQYF.

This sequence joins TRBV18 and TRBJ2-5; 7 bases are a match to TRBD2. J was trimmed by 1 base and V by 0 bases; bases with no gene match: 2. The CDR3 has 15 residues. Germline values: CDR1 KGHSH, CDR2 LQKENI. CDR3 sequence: CASSPPAGAQETQYF. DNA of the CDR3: TGTGCCAGCTCACCACCGGCGGGAGCCCAAGAGACCCAGTACTTC.

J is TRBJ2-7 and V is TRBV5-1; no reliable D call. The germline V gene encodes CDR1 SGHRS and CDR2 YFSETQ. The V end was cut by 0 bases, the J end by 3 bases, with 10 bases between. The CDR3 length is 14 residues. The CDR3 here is CASSLGMDNYEQYF. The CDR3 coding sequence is TGCGCCAGCAGCTTGGGGATGGATAACTACGAGCAGTACTTC. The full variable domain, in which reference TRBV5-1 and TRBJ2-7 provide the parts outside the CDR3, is KAGVTQTPRYLIKTRGQQVTLSCSPISGHRSVSWYQQTPGQGLQFLFEYFSETQRNKGNFPGRFSGRQFSNSRSEMNVSTLELGDSALYLCASSLGMDNYEQYFGPGTRLTVT.

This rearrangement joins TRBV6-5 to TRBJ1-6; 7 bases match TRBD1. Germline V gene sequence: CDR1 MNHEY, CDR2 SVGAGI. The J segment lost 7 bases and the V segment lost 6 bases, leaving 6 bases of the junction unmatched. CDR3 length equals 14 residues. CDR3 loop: CASRTDRENSPLHF. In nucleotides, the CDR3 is TGTGCCAGCAGGACTGACAGGGAAAATTCACCCCTCCACTTT.

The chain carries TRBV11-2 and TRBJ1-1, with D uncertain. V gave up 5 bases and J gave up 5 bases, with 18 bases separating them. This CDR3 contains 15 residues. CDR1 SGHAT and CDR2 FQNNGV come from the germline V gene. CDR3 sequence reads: CASSPFLGKGTEAFF. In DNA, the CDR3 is TGTGCCAGCAGCCCGTTCCTAGGGAAAGGGACTGAAGCTTTCTTT.

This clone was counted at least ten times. The CDR3 region has the DNA TGTGCCATCAGTGAAACGCAAGGTAACATTCAGTACTTC. Encoded protein: CAISETQGNIQYF. The genes are TRBV10-3 and TRBJ2-4, with D unclear. CDR3 length equals 13 residues. The V gene's germline CDR1 is ENHRY and CDR2 SYGVKD. The V gene lost 3 bases and the J gene lost 7 bases, with 10 bases spanning the gap.

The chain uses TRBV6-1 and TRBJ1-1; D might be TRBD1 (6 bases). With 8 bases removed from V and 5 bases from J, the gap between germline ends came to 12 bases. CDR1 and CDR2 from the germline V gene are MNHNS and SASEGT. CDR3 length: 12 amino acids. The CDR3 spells CASDRSVTEAFF. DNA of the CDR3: TGTGCCAGCGACAGGTCGGTGACTGAAGCTTTCTTT.

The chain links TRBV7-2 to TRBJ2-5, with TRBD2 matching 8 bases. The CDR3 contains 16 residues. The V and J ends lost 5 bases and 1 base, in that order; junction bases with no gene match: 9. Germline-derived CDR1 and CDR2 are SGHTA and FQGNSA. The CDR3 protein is CASSVRAGVGQETQYF. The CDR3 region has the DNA TGTGCCAGCAGCGTACGAGCGGGAGTCGGCCAAGAGACCCAGTACTTC. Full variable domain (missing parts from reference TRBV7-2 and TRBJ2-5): GAGVSQSPSNKVTEKGKDVELRCDPISGHTALYWYRQSLGQGLEFLIYFQGNSAPDKSGLPSDRFSAERTGGSVSTLTIQRTQQEDSAVYLCASSVRAGVGQETQYFGPGTRLLVL.